These 13 T cell receptor beta chains were sequenced from one sample in a study of cytomegalovirus exposure and HLA in healthy donors. Method: immunoSEQ multiplex PCR; TCRdb's copy keeps in-frame clones and lacks some. Of fewer than 200,000 clones in the sample, around nine tenths are singletons; the top ten hold 2% to 2.5%. The sequencing sample was made of PBMCs. The source is a woman younger than 30 in good health and CMV-seronegative.

The chain uses TRBV4-1 and TRBJ1-1; D gene unclear. CDR3 size: 13 residues. Trimming left V 4 bases short and J 3 bases short, with 9 bases between. Germline V CDR1 and CDR2: MGHRA, YSYEKL. CDR3 DNA sequence: TGCGCCAGCAGCCCCCTGAGAGACACTGAAGCTTTCTTT. This codes for CASSPLRDTEAFF.

J is TRBJ1-1 and V is TRBV30; D not resolved. Trimming pared 3 bases from V and 6 bases from J, leaving 14 bases between. The CDR3 runs to 13 residues. Germline assignment: CDR1 GTSNPN and CDR2 SVGIG (reference sequence). In DNA, the CDR3 is TGTGCCTGGAGCTCCCAGGTCGGGGCTGAAGCTTTCTTT. Amino acid sequence: CAWSSQVGAEAFF.

The V gene is TRBV11-2, the J gene TRBJ2-5; 8 bases map to TRBD1. V shed 2 bases and J 2 bases; nucleotides not matched to a gene: 7. The CDR3 has 16 amino acids. The germline gives CDR1 SGHAT, CDR2 FQNNGV. This chain's CDR3 is CASSLLRTGPQETQYF. The CDR3 DNA is TGTGCCAGCAGCTTATTAAGGACAGGGCCTCAAGAGACCCAGTACTTC.

The V gene is TRBV27, the J gene TRBJ1-1; TRBD1 agrees at 9 bases. V shed 4 bases and J 5 bases; nucleotides not matched to a gene: 8. The V gene's germline CDR1 is MNHEY and CDR2 SMNVEV (reference sequence). This CDR3 is 15 amino acids long. CDR3 in amino acids: CASSSSGTGQTEAFF. In DNA form, the CDR3 reads TGTGCCAGCAGTTCCTCCGGGACAGGGCAAACTGAAGCTTTCTTT.

The CDR3 reads CASSQGGLHYGYTF. CDR3 coding DNA: TGTGCCAGCAGCCAAGGGGGCTTACACTATGGCTACACCTTC. The chain recombines TRBV7-9 with TRBJ1-2, with TRBD1 identical over 7 bases. Germline values: CDR1 SEHNR, CDR2 FQNEAQ (reference sequence). The junction had 6 bases not matched to a gene; V was cut back by 5 bases and J by 3 bases. The CDR3 has 14 residues.

The chain combines TRBV10-3 with TRBJ2-7; 10 bases align to TRBD1. Germline assignment: CDR1 ENHRY and CDR2 SYGVKD. With V trimmed by 5 bases and J by 2 bases, 3 bases remained unmatched. The CDR3 has 14 residues. The CDR3 here is CAISLGQGTYEQYF. DNA for the CDR3: TGTGCCATCAGTCTGGGACAGGGGACCTACGAGCAGTACTTC.

This clone was counted between two and nine times. The rearrangement uses TRBV18 and TRBJ2-7; TRBD2 is a possible D gene (6 bases). CDR3 length equals 15 residues. Germline assignment: CDR1 KGHSH and CDR2 LQKENI. The V and J ends lost 2 bases and 3 bases respectively, with 14 bases between them. The CDR3 coding sequence is TGTGCCAGCTCACCAGGTACGGGAGCCGTCTACGAGCAGTACTTC. Amino acids: CASSPGTGAVYEQYF.

This clone was recorded at least ten times. The V call is TRBV2, the J call TRBJ1-2; the D is unclear. Germline CDR1 is SNHLY and CDR2 is FYNNEI. The CDR3 loop spans 14 amino acids. V lost 5 bases and J 3 bases, leaving 13 bases between the germline ends. The CDR3 is CASSLTVFDYGYTF. CDR3 coding DNA: TGTGCCAGCAGTCTAACAGTGTTCGACTATGGCTACACCTTC.

This clone was observed many times. The junction departs from the called germline gene at one end, perhaps through a read error. The chain employs TRBV10-2 and TRBJ1-2; 7 nucleotides match TRBD1. Germline V CDR1 and CDR2: WSHSY, SAAADI. The CDR3 is made up of 10 amino acids. CDR3 DNA: TGCGCCAGCAGTGATGGGACAGTACGTTTC. This encodes CASSDGTVRF.

V and J are TRBV5-1 and TRBJ1-3; tentative D call: TRBD1 (6 bases). Per the germline V gene, CDR1 is SGHRS and CDR2 is YFSETQ. The CDR3 is made up of 11 amino acids. V was pared by 4 bases and J by 16 bases, with 15 bases between. This chain's CDR3 is CASSDGQRRYF. CDR3 sequence (DNA): TGCGCCAGCAGCGACGGACAGAGACGGTATTTT.

J is TRBJ1-1 and V is TRBV19; D call uncertain. This CDR3 has 14 amino acids. Germline CDR1 is LNHDA and CDR2 is SQIVND (reference sequence). Trimming stripped 5 bases from V and 1 base from J, with 11 bases between. CDR3 bases: TGTGCCAGTAGTGCGCGGTTACAGAACACTGAAGCTTTCTTT. Residues: CASSARLQNTEAFF.

The chain is built from TRBV4-2 and TRBJ2-3; D not certain. Trimming took 0 bases from V and 4 from J, leaving 23 bases between them. From germline, CDR1 is LGHNA and CDR2 YNFKEQ. The CDR3 consists of 19 residues. CDR3 sequence (DNA): TGTGCCAGCAGCCAAGATCGAGAAAGTAATTTCCAGGATGCAGATACGCAGTATTTT. Its protein is CASSQDRESNFQDADTQYF.

As DNA, the CDR3 is TGTGCCAGTATGAGGACAGCCTCGACCGGGGAGCTGTTTTTT. Amino acid sequence: CASMRTASTGELFF. V is TRBV19 and J is TRBJ2-2; possible D gene TRBD1, 6 bases. CDR3 length: 14 residues. Trimming pared 7 bases from V and 5 bases from J, leaving 14 bases between. The germline CDR1 and CDR2 sequences are LNHDA and SQIVND (reference sequence).